The 21 T cell receptor beta chains presented below share a single source sample, sequenced in a study of OX40 agonist ivuxolimab in advanced cancers. Library generation was performed with the immunoSEQ multiplex PCR assay. TCRdb stores this immuneACCESS table with in-frame sequences only. Part of the clones is absent; in the studies checked, under half of the shortfall reflects unresolved V genes, and no reason is known for the rest. The sample table holds around 22,000 clones, of which approximately 85% were seen once. The top ten clones comprise approximately 17% of the sample. This specimen was CD4+ or CD8+ T cells sorted from blood, taken in a trial of the OX40 agonist ivuxolimab. The receptor source for this set is an adult with an advanced solid tumor such as melanoma, head and neck, liver or kidney cancer.

This clone was observed a handful of times. This rearrangement joins TRBV7-2 to TRBJ2-3; 7 positions agree with TRBD2. This CDR3 has 17 amino acids. J gave up 0 bases and V 3 bases, and 9 bases lay outside the gene matches. Per the germline V gene, CDR1 is SGHTA and CDR2 is FQGNSA. The CDR3 bases are TGTGCCAGCAGCTTTTCATGGTGGGGGGGGAGCACAGATACGCAGTATTTT. Its protein product is CASSFSWWGGSTDTQYF.

The V and J genes are TRBV4-3 and TRBJ1-6; the match to TRBD1 covers 7 bases. The CDR3 runs to 16 residues. Germline V gene data show CDR1 as LGHNA and CDR2 as YSLEER. V lost 2 bases, J lost 5 bases, and 6 bases stayed unmatched. The CDR3 DNA is TGCGCCAGCAGCCAACGCCCCGGACAGGATAATTCACCCCTCCACTTT. It is translated as CASSQRPGQDNSPLHF.

This clone has a single count. The CDR3 here is CASSQEMGLAGHNEQFF. CDR3 DNA sequence: TGTGCCAGCAGCCAAGAGATGGGACTAGCGGGACACAATGAGCAGTTCTTC. The J gene is TRBJ2-1, the V gene TRBV4-2; TRBD2 matches at 13 bases. J lost 5 bases, V lost 0 bases, and 4 bases had no gene match. From germline, CDR1 is LGHNA and CDR2 YNFKEQ. The CDR3 totals 17 residues.

The CDR3 here is CASSLDGRWIWGTDTQYF. CDR3 DNA sequence: TGTGCCAGCAGCTTGGACGGGAGATGGATTTGGGGCACAGATACGCAGTATTTT. The genes are TRBV5-6 and TRBJ2-3, with D tentatively TRBD2 (6 bases). V lost 0 bases to trimming and J lost 1 base, with 18 bases between them. The germline CDR1 and CDR2 sequences are SGHDT and YYEEEE. The CDR3 is made up of 18 amino acids.

The V and J genes are TRBV7-2 and TRBJ1-2; perhaps TRBD1 as D (6 bases). Germline V CDR1 and CDR2: SGHTA, FQGNSA. The CDR3 length is 13 residues. Trimming removed 4 bases at V and 5 bases at J, with 11 bases between. The CDR3 nucleotides are TGTGCCAGCAGCTCCGCGAGGGGGTATGGCTACACCTTC. Translation gives CASSSARGYGYTF. Together with reference TRBV7-2 and TRBJ1-2, the CDR3 gives the full variable domain: GAGVSQSPSNKVTEKGKDVELRCDPISGHTALYWYRQSLGQGLEFLIYFQGNSAPDKSGLPSDRFSAERTGGSVSTLTIQRTQQEDSAVYLCASSSARGYGYTFGSGTRLTVV.

The chain recombines TRBV7-2 with TRBJ2-1; TRBD2 aligns across 9 bases. V lost 1 base, J lost 7 bases, and 5 bases stayed unmatched. The CDR3 sequence is 15 residues long. Germline V gene sequence: CDR1 SGHTA, CDR2 FQGNSA. The CDR3 region has the DNA TGTGCCAGCAGCTTAGTGTGGCTAGCGGGAAATGAGCAGTTCTTC. Amino acid sequence: CASSLVWLAGNEQFF.

The chain joins TRBV6-1 to TRBJ2-7, with 7 bases matching TRBD1. The CDR3 runs to 14 residues. Per germline, CDR1 MNHNS and CDR2 SASEGT. Losses at the gene ends were 2 bases for V and 0 bases for J; bases not matched to a gene: 1. The chain's CDR3 is CASSEQGDSYEQYF. The CDR3 nucleotides read TGTGCCAGCAGTGAACAGGGGGACTCCTACGAGCAGTACTTC.

This clone was detected only a few times. For the CDR3, the DNA is TGTGCCAGCACCCACACGGGGGCTTGGTTCTTC. Translated: CASTHTGAWFF. The chain carries TRBV6-5 and TRBJ2-1; perhaps D is TRBD1 or TRBD2 (6 bases each). Trimming left V 7 bases short and J 15 bases short, with 16 bases between. The CDR3 contains 11 residues. Germline assignment: CDR1 MNHEY and CDR2 SVGAGI.

The CDR3 DNA follows: TGCGCCAGCAGCTTCGACAACAGCTACGAGCAGTACTTC. This sequence encodes CASSFDNSYEQYF. The rearrangement links TRBV5-1 to TRBJ2-7; D remains unclear. This CDR3 is 13 amino acids long. V lost 2 bases and J 3 bases, leaving 9 bases between the germline ends. Germline V gene data show CDR1 as SGHRS and CDR2 as YFSETQ. The full variable domain, with the rest looked up from reference TRBV5-1 and TRBJ2-7, is KAGVTQTPRYLIKTRGQQVTLSCSPISGHRSVSWYQQTPGQGLQFLFEYFSETQRNKGNFPGRFSGRQFSNSRSEMNVSTLELGDSALYLCASSFDNSYEQYFGPGTRLTVT.

The rearrangement links TRBV18 to TRBJ2-5, with D perhaps being TRBD1 or TRBD2 (6 bases each). Trimming left V 5 bases short and J 5 bases short, with 12 bases between. CDR1 and CDR2 (germline): KGHSH, LQKENI. CDR3 length: 13 residues. The chain's CDR3 is CASSFGGGETQYF. CDR3 nucleotide sequence: TGTGCCAGCTCATTCGGGGGCGGTGAGACCCAGTACTTC. The entire variable domain, with the rest obtained from reference TRBV18 and TRBJ2-5, is as follows: NAGVMQNPRHLVRRRGQEARLRCSPMKGHSHVYWYRQLPEEGLKFMVYLQKENIIDESGMPKERFSAEFPKEGPSILRIQQVVRGDSAAYFCASSFGGGETQYFGPGTRLLVL.

This chain connects TRBV15 to TRBJ1-5; TRBD1 matches at 9 bases. The trim removed 0 bases at V and 6 bases at J, leaving 9 bases unmatched. The germline CDR1 and CDR2 sequences are LNHNV and YYDKDF (reference sequence). CDR3 length: 17 amino acids. The CDR3 protein is CATSRDLGTGQSQPQHF. Written as DNA, the CDR3 is TGTGCCACCAGCAGAGATCTAGGGACAGGGCAGAGTCAGCCCCAGCATTTT.

The chain combines TRBV5-6 with TRBJ1-3; D is possibly TRBD1 (6 bases). V dropped 1 base and J dropped 2 bases, with 13 bases sitting between them. The CDR3 sequence is 16 residues long. Per the germline V gene, CDR1 is SGHDT and CDR2 is YYEEEE. In nucleotides, the CDR3 is TGTGCCAGCAGCTTGAATAAGGGGGAGCCTGGAAACACCATATATTTT. It yields the protein CASSLNKGEPGNTIYF.

The rearrangement uses TRBV30 and TRBJ2-3; a possible D gene is TRBD2 (5 bases). The CDR3 consists of 14 residues. The ends were cut back, 0 bases at V and 6 bases at J, with 13 bases in the middle. CDR1 and CDR2 from the germline V gene are GTSNPN and SVGIG (reference sequence). The CDR3 bases are TGTGCCTGGAGTGTATGTACCCGGAGGGATACGCAGTATTTT. This translates into CAWSVCTRRDTQYF.

The rearrangement links TRBV2 to TRBJ2-3; 7 bases are shared with TRBD2. The CDR3 is 15 residues long. CDR1 is SNHLY and CDR2 is FYNNEI in the germline V gene. Trimming at V came to 5 bases and at J to 2 bases, leaving 7 bases not matched to a gene. The CDR3 region has the DNA TGTGCCAGCAGTCCGCAACTAGCGACCACAGATACGCAGTATTTT. Translation: CASSPQLATTDTQYF.

The chain has TRBV2 and TRBJ2-7; 10 nucleotides agree with TRBD1. The CDR3 extends over 17 amino acids. Per germline, CDR1 SNHLY and CDR2 FYNNEI. V lost 0 bases to trimming and J lost 5 bases; unmatched junction nucleotides: 10. CDR3 in DNA: TGTGCCAGCAGTGAAGCGAGGGTCCGGACAGGGGGTAACGAGCAGTACTTC. It specifies CASSEARVRTGGNEQYF.

This clone occurred a few times. The V and J genes are TRBV4-2 and TRBJ2-1; TRBD2 aligns across 8 bases. J was trimmed by 6 bases and V by 0 bases; bases with no gene match: 7. This CDR3 has 16 residues. The germline CDR1 and CDR2 sequences are LGHNA and YNFKEQ. CDR3 bases: TGTGCCAGCAGCCAAGATGGAACGGCGGGGGGCAATGAGCAGTTCTTC. This codes for CASSQDGTAGGNEQFF.

CDR3 DNA sequence: TGTGCCCTTACGCAGGTTCCAGCCACTGAGCAGTACTTC. It is translated as CALTQVPATEQYF. V gene TRBV6-1 combines with J gene TRBJ2-5, with unresolved D. The germline gives CDR1 MNHNS, CDR2 SASEGT. The germline V and J ends were trimmed by 11 bases and 11 bases, with 24 bases remaining between them. This CDR3 has 13 residues.

The V call is TRBV9, the J call TRBJ2-1; TRBD2 agrees at 7 bases. Germline V lookup: CDR1 SGDLS, CDR2 YYNGEE. V gave up 0 bases and J gave up 8 bases; unmatched junction bases: 26. This CDR3 has 21 amino acids. The CDR3 protein is CASSVGSGGSPGRWRVDEQFF. For the CDR3, the DNA is TGTGCCAGCAGCGTAGGTTCGGGCGGGAGTCCCGGTCGATGGCGCGTTGATGAGCAGTTCTTC.

The V and J genes are TRBV11-3 and TRBJ2-7, with 15 bases matching TRBD2. V trimming: 1 base; J trimming: 6 bases; junction bases outside the gene matches: 10. The length of the CDR3 is 18 residues. Per germline, CDR1 SGHNT and CDR2 YENEEA. The DNA for the CDR3 is TGTGCCAGCAGCTTAGTACGGGGGACTAGCGGGAGGCTCTCCGAGCAGTACTTC. Its protein is CASSLVRGTSGRLSEQYF.

The CDR3 here is CASSLGQGLYF. The CDR3 coding sequence is TGTGCCAGCAGCTTAGGACAGGGGTTGTACTTC. The chain combines TRBV7-9 with TRBJ2-5; 8 bases match TRBD1. The CDR3 sequence is 11 residues long. J gave up 13 bases and V 1 base, and 2 bases lay outside the gene matches. CDR1 is SEHNR, CDR2 FQNEAQ, per germline (reference sequence). Drawing the rest from reference TRBV7-9 and TRBJ2-5, the complete variable domain is DTGVSQNPRHKITKRGQNVTFRCDPISEHNRLYWYRQTLGQGPEFLTYFQNEAQLEKSRLLSDRFSAERPKGSFSTLEIQRTEQGDSAMYLCASSLGQGLYFGPGTRLLVL.

This rearrangement joins TRBV19 to TRBJ2-7; 7 bases fit TRBD1. The CDR3 has 14 amino acids. The J segment lost 0 bases and the V segment lost 5 bases, leaving 4 bases of the junction unmatched. CDR1 and CDR2 (germline): LNHDA, SQIVND (reference sequence). The CDR3 sequence: CASSPRDSSYEQYF. CDR3 DNA sequence: TGTGCCAGTAGTCCCCGGGACAGCTCCTACGAGCAGTACTTC.